This passage covers 6 T cell receptor beta chains from one sample sequenced in a study of T cell responses to AZD1222 COVID-19 vaccine. Data came from immunoSEQ multiplex PCR; TCRdb stores just in-frame clones and leaves some out. The sample lists about 100,000 clones; 80% to 95% were seen once. The source was peripheral blood, collected on day 0 of AZD1222 vaccination. The receptors were sampled from an adult in good health.

The CDR3 DNA reads as TGTGCCAGCAGCCAAGGGACTAGTGTCTACGAGCAGTACTTC. It codes for CASSQGTSVYEQYF. The chain carries TRBV3-1 (or the pseudogene TRBV3-2) and TRBJ2-7; 7 bases are shared with TRBD2. J was trimmed by 3 bases and V by 1 base; bases with no gene match: 3. The CDR3 length is 14 residues. Per the germline V gene, CDR1 is LGHDT and CDR2 is YNNKEL (reference sequence).

In DNA, the CDR3 is TGTGCCAGCAGTGAACCCGGTGCGTGGGGTGGGAGACTGTTTTTT. Protein sequence: CASSEPGAWGGRLFF. The gene calls are TRBV25-1 and TRBJ1-4; D not certain. Germline V gene data show CDR1 as MGHDK and CDR2 as SYGVNS. The V gene lost 2 bases and the J gene lost 13 bases, with 20 bases spanning the gap. CDR3 length: 15 residues.

The chain uses TRBV19 and TRBJ2-5; 9 bases agree with TRBD2. From germline, CDR1 is LNHDA and CDR2 SQIVND (reference sequence). The ends lost 4 bases at V and 3 bases at J; junction bases unmatched: 3. The CDR3 length is 14 residues. Written as DNA, the CDR3 is TGTGCCAGTAGTAGAGTAGCGGGAGAAGAGACCCAGTACTTC. Encoded protein: CASSRVAGEETQYF.

A single count supports this clone. The V and J genes are TRBV5-1 and TRBJ2-1; TRBD2 agrees at 7 bases. Germline V lookup: CDR1 SGHRS, CDR2 YFSETQ. The CDR3 is made up of 16 amino acids. Germline trimming cut 2 bases from V and 3 bases from J; bases unmatched to any gene: 8. The chain's CDR3 is CASSFYSSGLYNEQFF. In nucleotides, the CDR3 is TGCGCCAGCAGCTTCTATTCTAGCGGCCTCTACAATGAGCAGTTCTTC.

The chain uses TRBV13 and TRBJ1-1, with a tentative D call TRBD1 (6 bases). The CDR3 has 15 amino acids. CDR1 is PRHDT, CDR2 FYEKMQ, per germline (reference sequence). V gave up 1 base and J gave up 0 bases, with 9 bases separating them. The CDR3 DNA reads as TGTGCCAGCAGCTTAGCTGGGGGCCTGAACACTGAAGCTTTCTTT. Amino acid sequence: CASSLAGGLNTEAFF.

The chain couples TRBV25-1 to TRBJ2-6, with unresolved D. Germline CDR1 is MGHDK and CDR2 is SYGVNS. The CDR3 runs to 17 residues. Trimming cost V 3 bases and J 0 bases, with 12 bases left between them. CDR3 protein: CASSDSLPSSGANVLTF. The CDR3 DNA reads TGTGCCAGCAGTGATTCATTGCCCAGCTCTGGGGCCAACGTCCTGACTTTC.